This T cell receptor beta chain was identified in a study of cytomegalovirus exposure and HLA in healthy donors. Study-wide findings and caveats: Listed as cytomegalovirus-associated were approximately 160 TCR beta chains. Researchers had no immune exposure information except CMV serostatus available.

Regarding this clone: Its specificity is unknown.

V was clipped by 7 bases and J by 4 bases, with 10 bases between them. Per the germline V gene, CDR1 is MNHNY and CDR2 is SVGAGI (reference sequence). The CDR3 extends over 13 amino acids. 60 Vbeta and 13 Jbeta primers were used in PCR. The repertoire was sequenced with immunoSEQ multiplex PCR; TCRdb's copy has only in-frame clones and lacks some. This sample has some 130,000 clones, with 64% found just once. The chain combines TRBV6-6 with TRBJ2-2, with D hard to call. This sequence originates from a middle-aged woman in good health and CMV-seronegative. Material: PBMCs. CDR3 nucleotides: TGTGCCAGCACGACACGTAGCACCGGGGAGCTGTTTTTT. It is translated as CASTTRSTGELFF.